This T cell receptor (beta chain) appears in the sequencing data of a study of blood T cell repertoires in COVID-19. In the original processing: Estimation of nucleated cell counts relied on the amplification of reference gene primers. Data came from immunoSEQ multiplex PCR; TCRdb stores just in-frame clones and leaves some out. V and J calls and clone size are those listed in that table; D and trimming were worked out from the DNA. The sample comprises tens of thousands of clones, around 87% of which are singletons, and roughly 3.7% rests with the top ten. CDR1 is LNHNV, CDR2 YYDKDF, per germline (reference sequence). Trimming stripped 0 bases from V and 0 bases from J, with 14 bases between. The CDR3 has 17 amino acids.

The chain joins TRBV15 to TRBJ1-2; the D gene is possibly TRBD1 (6 bases). The source of this sequence is a man in his forties with COVID-19, enrolled during active disease. Sequenced input: peripheral blood. The CDR3 loop reads CATSRDWGGQANYGYTF. As DNA, the CDR3 is TGTGCCACCAGCAGAGATTGGGGGGGCCAAGCTAACTATGGCTACACCTTC.